This T cell receptor beta chain was sequenced during a study of blood T cell repertoires in COVID-19. The CDR3 runs 14 residues. The V gene lost 4 bases and the J gene lost 3 bases, with 12 bases spanning the gap. The germline V gene has CDR1 LGHDT and CDR2 YNNKEL (reference sequence). The repertoire was sequenced with immunoSEQ multiplex PCR; TCRdb's copy has only in-frame clones and lacks some. The table records about 160,000 clones, more than 70% of them present only once. Only a few counts were recorded for this clone. This TCR derives from a man in his forties or fifties who had recovered from COVID-19. The sample was PBMCs or T cells enriched from blood (not recorded which). This sequence joins TRBV3-1 (or the pseudogene TRBV3-2) and TRBJ1-1; no clear D gene. The CDR3 nucleotides are TGTGCCAGCAGCCGTGGCCACGGGGACACTGAAGCTTTCTTT. Translated, it gives CASSRGHGDTEAFF.